This T cell receptor (beta chain) was found in a study of blood T cells in healthy people across ages. Findings and caveats of the study: Leaving the PBMCs unsorted stopped any conclusive comparison of naive versus antigen-experienced cells. Fewer expanded clones and more diversity marked long-lived versus aged donors.

This clonotype was seen only a few times. Its target is not known. The CDR3 runs to 13 residues. The germline CDR1 and CDR2 sequences are SQVTM and ANQGSEA. The V and J ends lost 7 bases and 4 bases, in that order; junction bases with no gene match: 10. A sample-barcoded 5' primer and a J-beta primer mix were used in a second PCR of roughly 7 to 12 cycles. Tags on each cDNA molecule came from a template-switch adaptor with 12 random nucleotides. Sequencing yielded, for each sample, at least 3 million paired-end reads carrying CDR3. In TCRdb, the 5' RACE reads were re-called with MiXCR into one record per CDR3 protein. The sample holds 1.5 million to 2 million distinct CDR3 sequences, about 39% seen once.

The TCR originated in a human donor in good health. The chain carries TRBV29-1 and TRBJ2-7; TRBD1 matches at 7 bases. Material: blood. The CDR3 DNA reads TGCAGCGCACTCCGGGACAGTTTATACGAGCAGTACTTC. It is translated as CSALRDSLYEQYF.